This TCR beta chain was identified in a study of T cells in localized non-small cell lung cancer. This clone was detected many times. Germline CDR1 and CDR2: SGHTA and FQGTGA. The CDR3 loop spans 16 amino acids. Trimming stripped 5 bases from V and 0 bases from J, with 13 bases between. Profiling relied on immunoSEQ multiplex PCR, and the TCRdb table lists in-frame clones only, not all of them. Among about 130,000 clones, more than 70% were seen once, and the ten largest hold around 1.5%. This chain joins TRBV7-3 and TRBJ2-2; D might be TRBD1 or TRBD2, each matching 5 bases. Specimen: peripheral blood, collected before any cancer treatment. This receptor was identified in a female donor of 60 years or more with stage I lung adenocarcinoma. The chain's CDR3 is CASSRSGTSNTGELFF. The CDR3 nucleotides are TGTGCCAGCAGCAGGTCCGGGACCTCGAACACCGGGGAGCTGTTTTTT.